A single sample is the source of the 8 T cell receptor beta chains below, sequenced in a study of breast tumors, draining lymph nodes, adjacent tissues (dated by TCRdb to 2015 to 2016). The lymph node samples were taken from the axillary draining lymph nodes of breast cancer patients. Preparation of the library involved multiplex PCR. TCRdb names Illumina HiSeq 2000 as the instrument used. TCRdb itself trimmed the public reads at Q25 with fastp, ran MiXCR and retained productive beta chains. All rows with the same CDR3 protein become a single entry with the most common DNA and genes. In this sample the table shows under 350,000 distinct CDR3 sequences, roughly 31% of which occur a single time. 1.1% of the sample comes from the top ten. Material for sequencing was axillary lymph node tissue. The origin of the receptors is a female donor with breast cancer. Some clones in this sample may be carry-over from other donors' samples.

For this clonotype: Possible read error: a much larger clone is one base away. The chain carries TRBV6-5 and TRBJ1-5; D remains unclear. This CDR3 is built from 13 residues. The ends were cut back, 6 bases at V and 4 bases at J, with 10 bases in the middle. Germline V gene lookup returns CDR1 MNHEY and CDR2 SVGAGI. The CDR3 sequence: CASRRGVNQPQHF. The CDR3 DNA reads TGTGCCAGCAGACGGGGAGTTAATCAGCCCCAGCATTTT.

The chain employs TRBV3-1 and TRBJ2-5; weak D call: TRBD1 (6 bases). Trimming pared 4 bases from V and 1 base from J, leaving 19 bases between. The CDR3 has 17 amino acids. The germline gives CDR1 LGHDT, CDR2 YNNKEL (reference sequence). The CDR3 DNA sequence: TGTGCCAGCAGCCCTCCGCAGACAGGAGACCCCCAAGAGACCCAGTACTTC. Translation gives CASSPPQTGDPQETQYF.

This clonotype was counted at least ten times. This chain connects TRBV7-8 to TRBJ2-5; 9 bases map to TRBD2. Germline trimming cut 1 base from V and 6 bases from J; bases unmatched to any gene: 9. CDR1 is SGHVS and CDR2 is FQNEAQ in the germline V gene. The length of the CDR3 is 16 residues. This CDR3 reads CASSLGALAGAKTQYF. The CDR3 coding sequence is TGTGCCAGCAGCTTAGGGGCGTTAGCGGGAGCAAAGACCCAGTACTTC.

As concerns this clonotype: A much larger clone lies a single base off, so this may be a read error. This chain links TRBV6-5 with TRBJ2-3; TRBD1 matches 7 bases. The CDR3 is 17 amino acids. Germline-derived CDR1 and CDR2 are MNHEY and SVGAGI. Trimming removed 5 bases from V and 2 bases from J; junction bases left unmatched: 13. The CDR3 protein is CASSKFTAGGFTDTQYF. CDR3 DNA sequence: TGTGCCAGCAGTAAATTTACCGCAGGGGGATTCACAGATACGCAGTATTTT.

This clonotype occurred many times. A junction end diverges from the germline sequence, so it may reflect a read error. V gene TRBV11-1 combines with J gene TRBJ2-7; 11 nucleotides agree with TRBD2. This CDR3 is built from 17 residues. The germline V gene encodes CDR1 SGHAT and CDR2 FQDESV (reference sequence). CDR3 DNA: TGTGCCAGCAGCTTAGGTTCCGGGACTAGCGGTTTTTACGCGCAGTACTTC. This translates into CASSLGSGTSGFYAQYF.

This clonotype was observed a few times. The chain recombines TRBV19 with TRBJ1-1; D perhaps matches TRBD1 (5 bases). Trimming removed 8 bases at V and 3 bases at J, with 16 bases between. The CDR3 covers 14 residues. Germline V gene sequence: CDR1 LNHDA, CDR2 SQIVND (reference sequence). The CDR3 protein is CASEYPRGDTEAFF. In DNA form, the CDR3 reads TGTGCCAGTGAGTACCCTCGGGGCGACACTGAAGCTTTCTTT.

About this clonotype: A read error may explain this, as a much larger clone is one base away. It is likely a read error, because the conserved phenylalanine at the end of the CDR3 is missing. V usage is TRBV19 and J usage is TRBJ1-2; no reliable D call. The CDR3 length is 16 residues. Trimming shortened V by 1 base and J by 5 bases, and 17 bases separated the two germline ends. Per the germline V gene, CDR1 is LNHDA and CDR2 is SQIVND (reference sequence). The chain's CDR3 is CASSIGARRNAYGYTS. CDR3 DNA sequence: TGTGCCAGTAGTATAGGTGCCAGACGGAACGCTTATGGCTACACCTCC.

This clonotype occurred many times. V usage is TRBV5-1 and J usage is TRBJ1-4, with D possibly being TRBD1 (5 bases). The CDR3 consists of 15 residues. With 5 bases removed from V and 7 bases from J, the gap between germline ends came to 18 bases. CDR1 and CDR2 from the germline V gene are SGHRS and YFSETQ. The chain's CDR3 is CASSFGGEGFEKLFF. The CDR3 bases are TGCGCCAGCAGTTTTGGAGGGGAAGGTTTTGAAAAACTGTTTTTT.